A single sample gave rise to the 28 T cell receptor beta chains below, sequenced in a study of molecular identifiers for immune sequencing clone quantification. TCRdb independently ran MiXCR on the PCR reads; one entry per CDR3 protein. The sample gives about 640,000 distinct CDR3 sequences, about 20% of which show up once; about 0.9% is in the top ten. The sequenced sample consisted of naive CD8+ T cells from blood, with Jurkat cell RNA spiked in. Subset described: FACS-sorted CD8+CD4-CCR7+CD45RA+ naive T cells. Every receptor here comes from a human donor in good health. Some libraries in this study had Jurkat cell RNA spiked in.

This clonotype has at least ten counts. The rearrangement joins TRBV12-5 to TRBJ1-2; D perhaps matches TRBD1 (6 bases). The CDR3 extends over 13 amino acids. Per germline, CDR1 LGHNT and CDR2 FRNRAP. The V gene lost 6 bases and the J gene lost 6 bases, with 14 bases spanning the gap. The CDR3 nucleotides are TGTGCTAGTGGCCGAACAGGGTTTAATGGCTACACCTTC. This sequence encodes CASGRTGFNGYTF.

Points on this clonotype: In this CDR3 the conserved last residue, phenylalanine or tryptophan, is missing, so a read error is likely. V and J are TRBV27 and TRBJ2-5; 9 bases line up with TRBD2. V lost 2 bases to trimming and J lost 4 bases; unmatched junction nucleotides: 14. CDR1 and CDR2 (germline): MNHEY, SMNVEV (reference sequence). The CDR3 sequence is 18 residues long. CDR3 residues: CASSLLGPSGNSGETQYL. For the CDR3, the DNA is TGTGCCAGCAGTTTACTAGGCCCTAGCGGGAATTCTGGAGAGACCCAGTACCTC.

The genes are TRBV12-3 or TRBV12-4 and TRBJ2-2; tentative D call: TRBD1 (6 bases). The CDR3 is 15 residues long. V lost 10 bases, J lost 6 bases, and 21 bases lay in between. The CDR3 DNA is TGTGCCACCACGCCAACAGGGTTTGGCGCCGGGGAGCTGTTTTTT. Its protein is CATTPTGFGAGELFF.

This clonotype was detected ten times or more. The V gene is TRBV9, the J gene TRBJ2-5, with 9 bases aligning to TRBD2. Germline V CDR1 and CDR2: SGDLS, YYNGEE. The CDR3 is 15 residues long. Trimming cost V 3 bases and J 9 bases; bases outside gene matches: 12. CDR3 DNA: TGTGCCAGCAGCGGTCCCGGGACTAGCTATGTACCCCAGTACTTC. Its translation is CASSGPGTSYVPQYF.

As concerns this clonotype: A read error may explain this, as a much larger clone is one base away. The chain has TRBV30 and TRBJ2-1, with no clear D. The CDR3 is 14 residues long. Germline lookup yields CDR1 GTSNPN and CDR2 SVGIG (reference sequence). V dropped 2 bases and J dropped 1 base, with 9 bases sitting between them. The CDR3 DNA reads TGTGCCTGGAGTTTAGGTCTTTCCTACAATGAGCAGTTCTTC. Its protein is CAWSLGLSYNEQFF.

This clonotype was detected ten times or more. The chain links TRBV20-1 to TRBJ2-3; 11 nucleotides match TRBD2. Per the germline V gene, CDR1 is DFQATT and CDR2 is SNEGSKA (reference sequence). V lost 5 bases to trimming and J lost 1 base; unmatched junction nucleotides: 14. The CDR3 is 18 amino acids. DNA for the CDR3: TGCAGTGCTGGTAGCGGGAGGGCCCGAATCGTTGGCACAGATACGCAGTATTTT. As protein: CSAGSGRARIVGTDTQYF.

About this clonotype: A clone one base away is much larger, so this may be a read error. The rearrangement joins TRBV4-3 to TRBJ2-7; 10 nucleotides align to TRBD2. The CDR3 has 16 residues. CDR1 is LGHNA and CDR2 is YSLEER in the germline V gene. The CDR3 loop is CASRQDRTSGTYEQYF. The DNA for the CDR3 is TGCGCCAGCCGCCAAGATAGGACTAGCGGTACCTACGAGCAGTACTTC.

This clonotype was seen at least ten times. The V and J genes are TRBV18 and TRBJ1-5, with a tentative D call TRBD1 (6 bases). Trimming stripped 2 bases from V and 2 bases from J, with 10 bases between. Germline loops: CDR1 KGHSH, CDR2 LQKENI. The CDR3 covers 15 residues. CDR3 nucleotide sequence: TGTGCCAGCTCACCAACACAGGGTGGCAATCAGCCCCAGCATTTT. Amino acid sequence: CASSPTQGGNQPQHF.

This clonotype was counted many times. This sequence joins TRBV20-1 and TRBJ2-7; 9 bases map to TRBD1. The junction had 6 bases not matched to a gene; V was cut back by 3 bases and J by 3 bases. The length of the CDR3 is 14 residues. Germline CDR1 and CDR2: DFQATT and SNEGSKA (reference sequence). The CDR3 DNA reads as TGCAGTGCTAGTACCCGGGACAGGGACTACGAGCAGTACTTC. Translated: CSASTRDRDYEQYF.

The rearrangement joins TRBV5-4 to TRBJ1-2; tentative D call: TRBD1 (6 bases). The germline gives CDR1 SGHNT, CDR2 YYREEE (reference sequence). This CDR3 is built from 17 residues. Trimming cost V 3 bases and J 0 bases, with 18 bases left between them. CDR3 in amino acids: CASSYWGGQGTNYGYTF. In DNA form, the CDR3 reads TGTGCCAGCAGCTATTGGGGCGGGCAGGGGACTAACTATGGCTACACCTTC.

Remarks on this clonotype: Compared with germline, one end of the junction differs, possibly owing to a read error. The chain recombines TRBV15 with TRBJ2-7; tentatively, D is TRBD2 (5 bases). Germline CDR1 reads LNHNV; CDR2 reads YYDKDF (reference sequence). The CDR3 runs 13 residues. In nucleotides, the CDR3 is TGTGCCGCCAGCGGTGGCAGCGTTTACGAGCAGTACTTC. It yields the protein CAASGGSVYEQYF.

There are many counts of this clonotype. V usage is TRBV9 and J usage is TRBJ2-3; 7 bases agree with TRBD2. Germline CDR1 is SGDLS and CDR2 is YYNGEE. CDR3 size: 16 residues. V gave up 0 bases and J gave up 4 bases; unmatched junction bases: 8. The chain's CDR3 is CASSVVGGGPSDTQYF. The CDR3 DNA sequence: TGTGCCAGCAGCGTAGTCGGGGGAGGGCCCTCAGATACGCAGTATTTT.

This clonotype has just a few counts. The chain recombines TRBV29-1 with TRBJ2-1; either TRBD1 or TRBD2 may fit D (6 bases each). The CDR3 is 16 residues long. Germline lookup yields CDR1 SQVTM and CDR2 ANQGSEA. V was shortened by 6 bases and J by 0 bases, with 18 bases between the two germline ends. The CDR3 reads CSVLGGQVSSYNEQFF. The CDR3 region has the DNA TGCAGCGTATTAGGGGGGCAGGTAAGCTCCTACAATGAGCAGTTCTTC.

At least ten counts were recorded for this clonotype. CDR3 in amino acids: CASSLEVEGAAYNEQFF. CDR3 coding DNA: TGCGCCAGCAGCTTGGAAGTTGAGGGGGCGGCCTACAATGAGCAGTTCTTC. This rearrangement joins TRBV5-1 to TRBJ2-1; 7 bases line up with TRBD1. Trimming at V came to 0 bases and at J to 2 bases, leaving 8 bases not matched to a gene. CDR3 length: 17 amino acids. Germline CDR1 is SGHRS and CDR2 is YFSETQ. Using reference TRBV5-1 and TRBJ2-1 for the parts outside the CDR3, the full variable domain is KAGVTQTPRYLIKTRGQQVTLSCSPISGHRSVSWYQQTPGQGLQFLFEYFSETQRNKGNFPGRFSGRQFSNSRSEMNVSTLELGDSALYLCASSLEVEGAAYNEQFFGPGTRLTVL.

This clonotype appeared many times. V is TRBV6-6 and J is TRBJ2-3; TRBD2 aligns across 14 bases. The length of the CDR3 is 17 residues. V was clipped by 5 bases and J by 5 bases; unmatched bases: 9. Germline V gene sequence: CDR1 MNHNY, CDR2 SVGAGI (reference sequence). DNA of the CDR3: TGTGCCAGCAGTCAGACTAGCGGGAGGGCCGCCGGAGATACGCAGTATTTT. Translation: CASSQTSGRAAGDTQYF.

This clonotype was seen many times. The V call is TRBV7-9, the J call TRBJ2-7; 7 nucleotides agree with TRBD2. Germline CDR1 and CDR2: SEHNR and FQNEAQ (reference sequence). V was clipped by 5 bases and J by 3 bases; unmatched bases: 7. The CDR3 runs to 14 residues. The CDR3 loop is CASSRGLDFYEQYF. The CDR3 DNA sequence: TGTGCCAGCAGCCGTGGACTAGATTTCTACGAGCAGTACTTC.

This clonotype has just a few counts. The V call is TRBV4-3, the J call TRBJ2-6; D not resolved. The V gene's germline CDR1 is LGHNA and CDR2 YSLEER. The CDR3 is 16 residues long. The germline V and J ends were trimmed by 0 bases and 0 bases, with 6 bases remaining between them. The CDR3 DNA reads TGCGCCAGCAGCCAAGATTTCGTCTCTGGGGCCAACGTCCTGACTTTC. Translating it yields CASSQDFVSGANVLTF.

This clonotype was recorded a few times. One junction end disagrees with the germline gene, perhaps due to a read error. The rearrangement links TRBV11-2 to TRBJ2-7; D is possibly TRBD2 (6 bases). CDR1 is SGHAT and CDR2 is FQNNGV in the germline V gene. This CDR3 region has 16 residues. CDR3 coding DNA: TGTGTCAGCAGCTTCCAAGGAGGGCTGACACACTACGAGCAGTACTTC. It translates to CVSSFQGGLTHYEQYF.

With regard to this clonotype: A much larger clone differs from this one at a single base, so this may be a read error. The chain joins TRBV7-9 to TRBJ1-4; 8 positions match TRBD1. Germline-derived CDR1 and CDR2 are SEHNR and FQNEAQ (reference sequence). This CDR3 is built from 14 residues. CDR3 amino acids: CAGSFTQGGEKLFF. The CDR3 bases are TGTGCCGGCAGCTTCACACAGGGGGGTGAAAAACTGTTTTTT.

This clonotype was seen more than once but under ten times. The chain links TRBV5-8 to TRBJ2-1; 8 nucleotides align to TRBD1. The CDR3 is 14 residues long. Trimming cost V 3 bases and J 7 bases; bases outside gene matches: 6. Germline V gene sequence: CDR1 SGHTS, CDR2 YDEGEE. The CDR3 is CASSSGQGWNEQFF. Here the CDR3 DNA reads TGTGCCAGCAGCTCCGGACAGGGATGGAATGAGCAGTTCTTC. Full variable domain (remainder filled in from reference TRBV5-8 and TRBJ2-1): EAGVTQSPTHLIKTRGQQATLRCSPISGHTSVYWYQQALGLGLQFLLWYDEGEERNRGNFPPRFSGRQFPNYSSELNVNALELEDSALYLCASSSGQGWNEQFFGPGTRLTVL.

The table lists this clonotype with many counts. CDR3 bases: TGTGCCATCGGCGGGGAAGCCTACGAGCAGTACTTC. Amino acids: CAIGGEAYEQYF. The rearrangement uses TRBV10-3 and TRBJ2-7; D possibly corresponds to TRBD2 (6 bases). The CDR3 length is 12 residues. Germline-derived CDR1 and CDR2 are ENHRY and SYGVKD. The V end was cut by 8 bases, the J end by 2 bases, with 10 bases between.

This clonotype has a count of ten or more. The V and J genes are TRBV28 and TRBJ2-5; D is possibly TRBD1 (5 bases). CDR1 is MDHEN, CDR2 SYDVKM, per germline. Trimming shortened V by 3 bases and J by 6 bases, and 17 bases separated the two germline ends. This CDR3 comprises 15 residues. Here the CDR3 DNA reads TGTGCCAGCAGTTTTACAGGCGAGTCTTTGAAGACCCAGTACTTC. Translation: CASSFTGESLKTQYF.

As to this clonotype: A much larger clonotype is one base distant, so this may be a read error. A read error is likely, as this CDR3 ends without the conserved phenylalanine or tryptophan. CDR3 nucleotides: TGCAGTGCTAGGCCCCCACCGGGACTAGCGGGATTTGAGACCCAGTACTAC. It is translated as CSARPPPGLAGFETQYY. The chain has TRBV20-1 and TRBJ2-5, with 13 bases that match TRBD2. The CDR3 totals 17 residues. Germline CDR1 is DFQATT and CDR2 is SNEGSKA (reference sequence). Trimming cost V 3 bases and J 5 bases; bases outside gene matches: 12.

Turning to this clonotype: A read error may produce the germline difference seen at one junction end. This chain uses TRBV9 with TRBJ2-1, with 7 bases fitting TRBD2. CDR1 and CDR2 from the germline V gene are SGDLS and YYNGEE. The CDR3 length is 15 residues. The CDR3 DNA sequence: TGTGCCAGCAGCGTGGACGGGACTACCTACAGTGAGCAGTTCTTC. This sequence encodes CASSVDGTTYSEQFF.

Many counts were recorded for this clonotype. The chain links TRBV7-8 to TRBJ2-1, with 13 bases fitting TRBD2. The junction had 6 bases not matched to a gene; V was cut back by 5 bases and J by 5 bases. This CDR3 region has 16 residues. Germline CDR1 is SGHVS and CDR2 is FQNEAQ. CDR3 sequence reads: CASSPLAGGLHNEQFF. DNA for the CDR3: TGTGCCAGCAGCCCACTAGCGGGGGGGCTCCACAATGAGCAGTTCTTC.

The genes are TRBV6-1 and TRBJ2-3, with TRBD2 identical over 9 bases. Trimming cost V 8 bases and J 4 bases; bases outside gene matches: 13. This CDR3 contains 16 residues. Looked up from germline, CDR1 is MNHNS and CDR2 is SASEGT. The CDR3 nucleotides are TGTGCCAGCCCCCTTTTTGCTAGCGGGGCCCCAGATACGCAGTATTTT. Encoded protein: CASPLFASGAPDTQYF.

This clonotype has just a few counts. V usage is TRBV28 and J usage is TRBJ2-3, with 12 bases identical to TRBD2. The junction had 11 bases not matched to a gene; V was cut back by 3 bases and J by 7 bases. Germline V lookup: CDR1 MDHEN, CDR2 SYDVKM. This CDR3 comprises 17 residues. CDR3 nucleotides: TGTGCCAGCAGTTTCTCACTAGCGGGAGGAGTCTTACATACGCAGTATTTT. Residues: CASSFSLAGGVLHTQYF. Drawing the rest from reference TRBV28 and TRBJ2-3, the complete variable domain is DVKVTQSSRYLVKRTGEKVFLECVQDMDHENMFWYRQDPGLGLRLIYFSYDVKMKEKGDIPEGYSVSREKKERFSLILESASTNQTSMYLCASSFSLAGGVLHTQYFGPGTRLTVL.

The chain employs TRBV3-1 and TRBJ2-3; TRBD2 aligns across 10 bases. The CDR3 spans 15 residues. V was pared by 3 bases and J by 14 bases, with 14 bases of the junction left unmatched. Per germline, CDR1 LGHDT and CDR2 YNNKEL (reference sequence). The CDR3 protein is CASSQDSGGPGGLYF. The DNA of the CDR3 is TGTGCCAGCAGCCAGGATAGCGGGGGGCCCGGCGGGTTGTATTTT.